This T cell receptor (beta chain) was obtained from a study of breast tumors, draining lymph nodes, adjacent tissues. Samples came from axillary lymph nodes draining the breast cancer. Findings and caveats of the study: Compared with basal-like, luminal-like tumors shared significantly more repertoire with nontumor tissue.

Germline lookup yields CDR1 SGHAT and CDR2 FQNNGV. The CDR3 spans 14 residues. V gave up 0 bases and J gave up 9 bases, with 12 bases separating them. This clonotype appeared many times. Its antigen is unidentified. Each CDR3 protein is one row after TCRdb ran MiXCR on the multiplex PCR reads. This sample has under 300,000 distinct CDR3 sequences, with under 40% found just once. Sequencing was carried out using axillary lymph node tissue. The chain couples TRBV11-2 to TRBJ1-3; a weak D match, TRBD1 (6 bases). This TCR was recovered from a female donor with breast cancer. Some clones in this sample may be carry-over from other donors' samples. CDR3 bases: TGTGCCAGCAGCTTAGAGGCAGGGGTGGCCACCATATATTTT. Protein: CASSLEAGVATIYF.